These T cell receptor beta chains were read from a single sample in a study of tumor and adjacent non-tumor tissue in lung cancer. Via MiXCR, TCRdb re-called the multiplex PCR reads, giving one row per CDR3 protein. The table includes 75,000 to 95,000 distinct CDR3 sequences, roughly two thirds detected once. Sequenced material: lung tumor tissue. These receptors all come from a woman between 40 and 55 years old with non-small cell lung cancer. Each CDR3 is given with its conserved first and last residue. The D gene is left open where the match is weak. Only some rows state a clone size, as once, few, many or a class for expanded clones.

TRBV5-6,NA,NA,TRBJ2-7,CASISTREQYF,TGTGCCAGCATCTCGACAAGGGAGCAGTACTTC
TRBV7-2,NA,NA,TRBJ2-3,CASSLTLTASSQYF,TGTGCCAGCAGCCTCACACTCACTGCAAGTTCGCAGTATTTT
TRBV9,TRBD2,NA,TRBJ2-1,CASSPRLARDEQFF,TGTGCCAGCAGCCCCCGACTAGCGAGAGATGAGCAGTTCTTC
TRBV11-1,TRBD1,NA,TRBJ2-1,CVNSLHRGWDQSF,TGTGTCAACAGCTTACACAGGGGATGGGATCAGTCCTTC
TRBV11-2,NA,NA,TRBJ2-1,CASDLTQDEQFF,TGTGCCAGCGACTTAACCCAGGACGAGCAGTTCTTC
TRBV11-3,NA,NA,TRBJ2-5,CASSLTRETQHF,TGTGCCAGCAGCTTAACCAGGGAGACCCAGCACTTC
TRBV12-3/TRBV12-4,NA,NA,TRBJ1-6,CANSVRDSPLHF,TGTGCCAACAGCGTCAGGGACTCACCCCTCCACTTT
TRBV6-6,NA,NA,TRBJ1-1,CASSPDGWHSEASF,TGTGCCAGCAGTCCCGACGGGTGGCATTCTGAAGCTTCCTTT
TRBV4-2,NA,once,TRBJ1-2,CAGSPSHGGADYGYTF,TGTGCCGGCAGCCCCTCACACGGCGGAGCGGACTATGGTTACACCTTC
TRBV28,TRBD2,medium-sized,TRBJ2-1,CASSLTTSGSSYNEQFF,TGTGCCAGCAGTTTAACGACTAGCGGGAGCTCCTACAATGAGCAGTTCTTC
TRBV6-5,NA,NA,TRBJ2-1,CASNTAYNEQFF,TGTGCCAGCAATACCGCGTACAATGAGCAGTTCTTT
TRBV11-2,NA,few,TRBJ2-3,CASSLYPRGTGTDTQYF,TGTGCCAGCAGCTTGTACCCCCGGGGTACTGGCACAGATACGCAGTATTTT
TRBV29-1,NA,many,TRBJ1-3,CSVLSGNTIYF,TGCAGCGTTCTCTCTGGAAACACCATATATTTT
TRBV7-9,TRBD1,NA,TRBJ2-1,CTSNYRGISGEQFF,TGTACCAGCAACTACAGGGGGATATCTGGAGAGCAGTTCTTC
TRBV11-2,NA,NA,TRBJ2-1,CPSSRTRTDNEQFF,TGTCCCAGCTCCCGAACGAGGACCGACAATGAACAGTTCTTC
TRBV29-1,NA,NA,TRBJ2-1,CSAEGSWEYNEHFF,TGCAGCGCTGAAGGGTCCTGGGAGTATAATGAGCACTTCTTC